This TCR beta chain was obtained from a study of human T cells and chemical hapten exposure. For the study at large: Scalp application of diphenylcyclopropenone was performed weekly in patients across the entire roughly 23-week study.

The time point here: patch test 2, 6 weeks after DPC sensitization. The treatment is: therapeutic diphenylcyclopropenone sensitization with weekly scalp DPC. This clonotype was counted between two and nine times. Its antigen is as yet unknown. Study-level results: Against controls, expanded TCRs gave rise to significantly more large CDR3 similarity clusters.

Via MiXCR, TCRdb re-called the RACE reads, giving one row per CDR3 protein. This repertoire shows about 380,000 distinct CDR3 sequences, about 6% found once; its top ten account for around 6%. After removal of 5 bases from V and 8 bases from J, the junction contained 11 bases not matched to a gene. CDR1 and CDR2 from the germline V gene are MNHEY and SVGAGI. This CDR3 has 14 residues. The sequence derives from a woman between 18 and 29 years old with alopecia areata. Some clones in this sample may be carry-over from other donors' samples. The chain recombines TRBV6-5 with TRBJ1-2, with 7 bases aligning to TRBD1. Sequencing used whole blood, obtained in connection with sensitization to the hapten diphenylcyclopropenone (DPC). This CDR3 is CASSTGDSAWGYTF. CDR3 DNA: TGTGCCAGCAGTACCGGGGACAGCGCTTGGGGCTACACCTTC.